This T cell receptor (beta chain) was identified during a study of T cell responses to AZD1222 COVID-19 vaccine. Study-level points and caveats: CD4 TCRs associated with vaccination spanned spike, dominating at 160-218 and 743-854.

For this clone: What it binds is not known.

V was clipped by 0 bases and J by 5 bases, with 7 bases between them. The CDR3 spans 12 residues. The germline V gene has CDR1 SQVTM and CDR2 ANQGSEA. The method was immunoSEQ multiplex PCR; TCRdb's version includes in-frame clones alone and lacks a portion of them. The table records 95,000 to 150,000 clones, approximately 90% of them present only once. The rearrangement links TRBV29-1 to TRBJ1-2; D not certain. The clonotype originates from an adult in good health. The starting material was peripheral blood, obtained on day 0 of AZD1222 vaccination. CDR3 DNA sequence: TGCAGCGTTGAAGAGGCGGCGTATGGCTACACCTTC. Amino acids: CSVEEAAYGYTF.